This T cell receptor beta chain appears in the sequencing data of a study of T cells in localized non-small cell lung cancer. Here immunoSEQ multiplex PCR was the method, and the copy in TCRdb shows in-frame clones only, minus some. The sample records about 72,000 clones, just under 85% being singletons. V shed 8 bases, J shed 4 bases, and the junction held 6 bases outside the gene matches. Germline V gene lookup returns CDR1 LNHDA and CDR2 SQIVND (reference sequence). The CDR3 has 14 amino acids. The source is a female donor older than 55 with stage I lung adenocarcinoma. Sequences were derived from peripheral blood, sampled before any cancer treatment. V usage is TRBV19 and J usage is TRBJ2-2; TRBD1 matches at 8 bases. CDR3 sequence reads: CASGGQGPTGELFF. CDR3 nucleotide sequence: TGTGCCAGTGGCGGACAGGGTCCCACCGGGGAGCTGTTTTTT.